The rows below give T cell receptor beta chains drawn from one sample of a study of blood T cell repertoires in COVID-19. TCRdb's copy holds only in-frame clones and misses some; the assay was immunoSEQ multiplex PCR. Counted here are approximately 80,000 clones, roughly four fifths occurring once; the ten biggest clones make up 15% to 20%. The sample taken for sequencing was peripheral blood. Every receptor here comes from a man between 65 and 85 years old with active or convalescent COVID-19. The CDR3 runs from the conserved cysteine through the conserved F or W. A D gene is named only where the DNA matches it firmly. Size is omitted from some rows. Given values are once, few, many or a class for expanded clones.

cdr3_aa cdr3_nt clone_size v_call d_call j_call
CASSSQGDTQYF TGTGCCAGCAGTTCACAGGGAGATACGCAGTATTTT once TRBV6-6 NA TRBJ2-3
CASSQGGRGNEQYF TGTGCCAGCAGCCAAGGAGGCAGGGGAAACGAGCAGTACTTC NA TRBV3-1/TRBV3-2 NA TRBJ2-7
CASRPTGGGTGELFF TGTGCCAGCAGGCCTACAGGGGGTGGGACCGGGGAGCTGTTTTTT NA TRBV6-5 TRBD1 TRBJ2-2
CASSTTYTEAFF TGTGCCAGCAGCACCACATACACTGAAGCTTTCTTT NA TRBV6-2/TRBV6-3 NA TRBJ1-1
CASSLDELTEAFF TGCGCCAGCAGCTTGGACGAGCTGACTGAAGCTTTCTTT NA TRBV5-1 NA TRBJ1-1
CASEGRGLDTQYF TGTGCCAGCGAGGGCAGGGGGTTGGATACGCAGTATTTT NA TRBV5-4 TRBD1 TRBJ2-3
CASSPSPGRNTEAFF TGCGCCAGCAGCCCCAGCCCAGGCAGGAACACTGAAGCTTTCTTT NA TRBV4-1 NA TRBJ1-1
CASSAKTGLVSPLHF TGTGCCAGCAGTGCCAAGACAGGGCTCGTTTCACCCCTCCACTTT NA TRBV28 TRBD1 TRBJ1-6
CASSAPGTGNTEAFF TGTGCCAGCAGTGCCCCCGGGACAGGGAACACTGAAGCTTTCTTT NA TRBV6-2/TRBV6-3 TRBD1 TRBJ1-1
CAWRGGNTEAFF TGTGCCTGGAGAGGCGGCAACACTGAAGCTTTCTTT NA TRBV30 NA TRBJ1-1
CASTPGAYEQYF TGTGCCAGCACCCCGGGGGCCTACGAGCAGTACTTC NA TRBV5-5 NA TRBJ2-7
CASRYPGQGVNTEAFF TGTGCCAGCAGATACCCGGGACAGGGAGTGAACACTGAAGCTTTCTTT NA TRBV28 TRBD1 TRBJ1-1
CASSPPPRGAFNEQFF TGTGCCAGCAGCCCCCCCCCGCGGGGGGCGTTCAATGAGCAGTTCTTC NA TRBV13 TRBD2 TRBJ2-1
CASSLVQGAGNEQFF TGTGCTAGCAGCTTAGTTCAGGGGGCTGGAAATGAGCAGTTCTTC NA TRBV7-7 TRBD1 TRBJ2-1
CAWIPQGKIRDSPLHF TGTGCCTGGATCCCACAGGGAAAAATTAGGGATTCACCCCTCCACTTT NA TRBV30 NA TRBJ1-6
CASSIVVQEETQYF TGTGCCAGTAGTATAGTTGTACAGGAAGAGACCCAGTACTTC NA TRBV19 NA TRBJ2-5
CASSSRVSSYNEQFF TGTGCCAGCAGTTCCCGGGTCAGCTCCTACAATGAGCAGTTCTTC NA TRBV27 NA TRBJ2-1
CASSLVGTGGTGELFF TGTGCCAGCAGCTTGGTCGGGACAGGGGGCACCGGGGAGCTGTTTTTT once TRBV5-4 TRBD1 TRBJ2-2
CASSEHGTSNNQPQHF TGTGCCAGCAGCGAACACGGGACATCAAACAATCAGCCCCAGCATTTT many TRBV6-1 NA TRBJ1-5
CASSPQTATNEKLFF TGTGCCAGCAGCCCCCAGACAGCAACTAATGAAAAACTGTTTTTT NA TRBV7-6 NA TRBJ1-4
CASSPRQGKEAFF TGTGCCAGCAGCCCTCGACAGGGGAAAGAAGCTTTCTTT NA TRBV7-3 TRBD1 TRBJ1-1
CARSFLNSGYEQYF TGTGCCAGAAGCTTCCTAAATTCCGGCTACGAGCAGTACTTC NA TRBV5-3 NA TRBJ2-7
CASSLDSHPSYTF TGTGCCAGCAGTTTAGACAGTCATCCTAGCTACACCTTC many TRBV12-3/TRBV12-4 NA TRBJ1-2
CASSHGTVPNEAFF TGTGCCAGCAGCCACGGGACAGTGCCGAATGAAGCTTTCTTT NA TRBV3-1/TRBV3-2 TRBD1 TRBJ1-1
CASRRHIQETQYF TGCGCCAGCAGACGACATATCCAAGAGACCCAGTACTTC NA TRBV5-1 NA TRBJ2-5
CASSSRTGNQPQHF TGTGCCAGCAGCAGTCGGACAGGCAATCAGCCCCAGCATTTT NA TRBV5-8 NA TRBJ1-5
CASTKSPFNEQFF TGCGCCAGCACCAAAAGCCCCTTCAATGAGCAGTTCTTC once TRBV10-2 NA TRBJ2-1
CASSFTHPPTEAFF TGTGCCAGTAGTTTCACACACCCTCCCACTGAAGCTTTCTTT once TRBV19 NA TRBJ1-1
CASRGGESSYNEQFF TGTGCCAGCAGGGGAGGGGAAAGCTCCTACAATGAGCAGTTCTTC NA TRBV7-3 TRBD2 TRBJ2-1
CASSHSQETQYF TGTGCCAGCAGCCACAGCCAAGAGACCCAGTACTTC NA TRBV3-1/TRBV3-2 NA TRBJ2-5
CASSQSGTGVNEQYF TGTGCCAGCTCCCAGTCCGGGACAGGGGTTAACGAGCAGTACTTC NA TRBV18 TRBD1 TRBJ2-7